This T cell receptor (beta chain) appears in the sequencing data of a study of T cells in Graves' hyperthyroidism and ophthalmopathy. Study findings and constraints: For ophthalmopathy, model prediction preceded onset by a median about 6.2 months.

This clonotype was detected ten times or more. What it recognizes is unknown. The V gene end was trimmed by 5 bases and the J gene end by 4 bases; junction bases not matched to a gene: 6. Germline CDR1 MDHEN, CDR2 SYDVKM. This CDR3 contains 14 residues. Authors of the study amplified TCR beta CDR3 regions from RNA transcripts. An initial round of RT-PCR targeting the TCR CDR3 relied on the HTBI primer set. TCRdb passed the multiplex PCR reads through MiXCR, listing each CDR3 protein once. The sample shows around 290,000 distinct CDR3 sequences, over 15% of them seen only once. The chain couples TRBV28 to TRBJ2-7; 9 bases match TRBD2. The sample was blood. This receptor was identified in a woman aged 55-70 years with Graves' ophthalmopathy. The CDR3 region has the DNA TGTGCCAGCAGTCTTAGCGGGAGATTATACGAGCAGTACTTC. Translated: CASSLSGRLYEQYF.